This TCR beta chain was identified during a study of T cell responses to AZD1222 COVID-19 vaccine. Second-dose intervals of approximately 4 or approximately 12 weeks were pooled. TCRdb's copy holds only in-frame clones and misses some; the assay was immunoSEQ multiplex PCR. The sample yields some 180,000 clones, around 90% seen once. As for this clone: Its antigen is undetermined.

The germline gives CDR1 MNHEY, CDR2 SVGAGI. The ends lost 6 bases at V and 4 bases at J; junction bases unmatched: 7. This CDR3 region has 14 residues. General observations from the study: Clonal diversity may have been underestimated in mostly white British donors.

The J gene is TRBJ2-7, the V gene TRBV6-5; TRBD1 matches 9 bases. The receptor was derived from an adult who received the AZD1222 COVID-19 vaccine. This material consisted of peripheral blood, taken 28 days after the second AZD1222 dose. CDR3 sequence reads: CASRPYRGPYEQYF. The CDR3 nucleotides are TGTGCCAGCAGACCTTACAGGGGGCCTTACGAGCAGTACTTC.